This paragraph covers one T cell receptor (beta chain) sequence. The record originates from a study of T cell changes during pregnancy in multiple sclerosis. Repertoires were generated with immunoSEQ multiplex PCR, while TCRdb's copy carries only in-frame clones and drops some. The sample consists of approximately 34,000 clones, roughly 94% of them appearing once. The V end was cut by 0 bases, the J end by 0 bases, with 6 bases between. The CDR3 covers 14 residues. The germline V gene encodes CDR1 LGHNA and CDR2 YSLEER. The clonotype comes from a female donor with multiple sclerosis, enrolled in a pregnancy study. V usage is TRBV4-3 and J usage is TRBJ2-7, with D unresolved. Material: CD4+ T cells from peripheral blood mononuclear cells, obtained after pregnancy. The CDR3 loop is CASSQEGSSYEQYF. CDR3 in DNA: TGCGCCAGCAGCCAAGAGGGCAGCTCCTACGAGCAGTACTTC.